This TCR beta chain emerged from a study of cytomegalovirus exposure and HLA in healthy donors. Points from the study as a whole: Most TCR sequences were seen very rarely across donors, but some public TCRs occurred in many.

The germline gives CDR1 GTSNPN, CDR2 SVGIG (reference sequence). This CDR3 is built from 12 residues. Trimming took off 0 bases at V and 2 bases at J, with 5 bases between the two ends. The primer mix had 60 Vbeta and 13 Jbeta primers. TCRdb keeps only in-frame clones here, not all; method: immunoSEQ multiplex PCR. The sample lists about 200,000 clones; 85% to 90% were seen once. As regards this clone: Its antigen remains unknown.

This receptor was identified in a man aged 25-40 years in good health and CMV-seronegative. The chain couples TRBV30 to TRBJ2-7, with D unclear. Material: PBMCs. CDR3 amino acids: CAWSVLAYEQYF. In DNA, the CDR3 is TGTGCCTGGAGTGTTCTAGCCTACGAGCAGTACTTC.